This TCR beta chain was found in a study of CDR3 diversity in severe acne. The CDR3 is made up of 13 amino acids. Germline values: CDR1 KGHDR, CDR2 SFDVKD. MiXCR, applied by TCRdb to the PCR reads, yields one record per CDR3 protein. The table has around 85,000 distinct CDR3 sequences, 49% seen once. Of note for this clonotype: A junction boundary mismatches the germline segment, possibly from a read error.

V usage is TRBV24-1 and J usage is TRBJ2-7; D is uncertain. This sequence originates from a male donor with severe acne vulgaris. The sample taken for sequencing was blood. The CDR3 DNA follows: TGTGCCACCGCTCGACATGACTCCTGCGAGCAGTACTTC. Its translation is CATARHDSCEQYF.